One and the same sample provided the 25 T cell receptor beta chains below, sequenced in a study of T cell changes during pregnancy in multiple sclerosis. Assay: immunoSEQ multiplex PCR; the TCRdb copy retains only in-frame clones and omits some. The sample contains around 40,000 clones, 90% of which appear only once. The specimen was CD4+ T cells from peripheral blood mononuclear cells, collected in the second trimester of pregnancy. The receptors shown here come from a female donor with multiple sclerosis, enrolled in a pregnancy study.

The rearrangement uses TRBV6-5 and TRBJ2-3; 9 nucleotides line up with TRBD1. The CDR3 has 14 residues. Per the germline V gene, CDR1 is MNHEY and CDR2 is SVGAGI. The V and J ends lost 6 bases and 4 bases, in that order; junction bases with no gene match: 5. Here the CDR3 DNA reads TGTGCCAGCAGCAGGACAGGGGAAGCAGATACGCAGTATTTT. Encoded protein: CASSRTGEADTQYF.

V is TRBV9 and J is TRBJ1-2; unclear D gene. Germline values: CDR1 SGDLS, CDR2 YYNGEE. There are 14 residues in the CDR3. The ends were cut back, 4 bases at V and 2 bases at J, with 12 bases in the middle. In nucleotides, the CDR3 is TGTGCCAGCAGCACCCTTGGCACCAACTATGGCTACACCTTC. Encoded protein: CASSTLGTNYGYTF.

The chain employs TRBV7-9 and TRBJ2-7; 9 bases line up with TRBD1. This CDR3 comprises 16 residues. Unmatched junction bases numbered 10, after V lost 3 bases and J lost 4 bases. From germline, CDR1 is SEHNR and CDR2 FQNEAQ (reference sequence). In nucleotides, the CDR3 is TGTGCCAGCAGCTTCCTACTAGACAGGGGGACTTACGAGCAGTACTTC. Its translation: CASSFLLDRGTYEQYF.

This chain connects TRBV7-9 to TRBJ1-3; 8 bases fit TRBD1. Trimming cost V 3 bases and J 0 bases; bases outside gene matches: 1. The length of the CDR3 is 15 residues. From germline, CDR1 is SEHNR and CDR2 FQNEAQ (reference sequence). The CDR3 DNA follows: TGTGCCAGCAGCTTTACAGGGGGCTCTGGAAACACCATATATTTT. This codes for CASSFTGGSGNTIYF.

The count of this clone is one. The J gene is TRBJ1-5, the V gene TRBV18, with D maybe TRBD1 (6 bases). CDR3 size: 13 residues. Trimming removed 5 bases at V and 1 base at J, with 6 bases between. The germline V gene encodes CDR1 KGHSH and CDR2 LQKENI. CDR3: CASSTGSNQPQHF. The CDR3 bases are TGTGCCAGCTCAACAGGGAGCAATCAGCCCCAGCATTTT.

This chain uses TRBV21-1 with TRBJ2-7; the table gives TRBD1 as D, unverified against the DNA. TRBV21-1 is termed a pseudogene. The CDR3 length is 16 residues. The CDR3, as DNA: TGTGCCAGCAGCAGTGACGACAGGGGAAAGCCCTACGAGCAGTACTTC. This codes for CASSSDDRGKPYEQYF.

The CDR3 spells CASSYGLADNEQFF. The CDR3, as DNA: TGCGCCAGCAGCTATGGACTAGCGGACAATGAGCAGTTCTTC. This chain uses TRBV5-1 with TRBJ2-1; 10 bases map to TRBD2. The CDR3 runs to 14 residues. CDR1 and CDR2 (germline): SGHRS, YFSETQ. V dropped 3 bases and J dropped 5; count of bases not matched to a gene: 2.

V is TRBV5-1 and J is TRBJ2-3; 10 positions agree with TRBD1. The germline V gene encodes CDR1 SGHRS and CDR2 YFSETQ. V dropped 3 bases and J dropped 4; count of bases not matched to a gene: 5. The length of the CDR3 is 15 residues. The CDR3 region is CASSSGQGGADTQYF. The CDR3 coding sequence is TGCGCCAGCAGCTCTGGACAGGGGGGAGCAGATACGCAGTATTTT.

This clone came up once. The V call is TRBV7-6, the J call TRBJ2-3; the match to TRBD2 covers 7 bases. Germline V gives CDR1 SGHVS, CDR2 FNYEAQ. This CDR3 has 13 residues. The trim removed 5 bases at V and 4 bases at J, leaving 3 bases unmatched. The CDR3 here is CASSRRGADTQYF. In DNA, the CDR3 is TGTGCCAGCAGCCGCCGGGGGGCAGATACGCAGTATTTT.

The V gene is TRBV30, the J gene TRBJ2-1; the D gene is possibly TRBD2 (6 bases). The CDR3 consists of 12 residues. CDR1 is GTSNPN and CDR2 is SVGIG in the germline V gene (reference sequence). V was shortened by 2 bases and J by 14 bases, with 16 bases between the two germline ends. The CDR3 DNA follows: TGTGCCTGGAGTCCAACGGGGGACGGGGAGTTCTTC. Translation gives CAWSPTGDGEFF.

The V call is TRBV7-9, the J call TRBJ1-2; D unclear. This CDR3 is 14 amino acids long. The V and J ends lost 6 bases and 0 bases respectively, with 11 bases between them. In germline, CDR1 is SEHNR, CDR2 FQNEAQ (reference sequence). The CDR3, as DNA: TGTGCCAGCAGTCTAGGAGGATCTAACTATGGCTACACCTTC. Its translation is CASSLGGSNYGYTF.

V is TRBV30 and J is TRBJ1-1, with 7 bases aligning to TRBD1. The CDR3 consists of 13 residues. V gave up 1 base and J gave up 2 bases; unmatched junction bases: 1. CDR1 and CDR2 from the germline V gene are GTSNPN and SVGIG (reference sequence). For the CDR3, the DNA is TGTGCCTGGAGTGGAGGGGGCAACACTGAAGCTTTCTTT. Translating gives CAWSGGGNTEAFF.

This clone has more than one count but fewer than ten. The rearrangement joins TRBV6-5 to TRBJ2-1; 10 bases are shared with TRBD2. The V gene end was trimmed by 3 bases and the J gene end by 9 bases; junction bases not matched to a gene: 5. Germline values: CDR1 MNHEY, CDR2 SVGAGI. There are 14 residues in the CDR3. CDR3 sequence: CASSYSGGNGEQFF. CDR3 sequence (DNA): TGTGCCAGCAGTTATAGCGGGGGGAATGGTGAGCAGTTCTTC.

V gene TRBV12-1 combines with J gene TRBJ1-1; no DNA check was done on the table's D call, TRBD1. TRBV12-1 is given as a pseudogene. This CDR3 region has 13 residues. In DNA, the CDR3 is TGTGCCAGCCCAGCCGTGGGGCTCCCTGAAGCTTTCTTT. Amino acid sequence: CASPAVGLPEAFF.

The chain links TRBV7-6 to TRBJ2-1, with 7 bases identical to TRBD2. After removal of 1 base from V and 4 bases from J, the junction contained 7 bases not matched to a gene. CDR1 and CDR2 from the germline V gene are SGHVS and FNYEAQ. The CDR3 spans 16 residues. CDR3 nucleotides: TGTGCCAGCAGCTTAGGACTAGCTCTTCAATACAATGAGCAGTTCTTC. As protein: CASSLGLALQYNEQFF.

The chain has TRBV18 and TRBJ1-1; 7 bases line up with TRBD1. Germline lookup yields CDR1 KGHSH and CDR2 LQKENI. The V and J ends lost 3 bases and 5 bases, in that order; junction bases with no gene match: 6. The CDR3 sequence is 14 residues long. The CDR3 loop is CASSPQGGRTEAFF. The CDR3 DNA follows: TGTGCCAGCTCACCGCAGGGGGGACGGACTGAAGCTTTCTTT. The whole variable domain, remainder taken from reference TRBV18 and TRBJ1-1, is NAGVMQNPRHLVRRRGQEARLRCSPMKGHSHVYWYRQLPEEGLKFMVYLQKENIIDESGMPKERFSAEFPKEGPSILRIQQVVRGDSAAYFCASSPQGGRTEAFFGQGTRLTVV.

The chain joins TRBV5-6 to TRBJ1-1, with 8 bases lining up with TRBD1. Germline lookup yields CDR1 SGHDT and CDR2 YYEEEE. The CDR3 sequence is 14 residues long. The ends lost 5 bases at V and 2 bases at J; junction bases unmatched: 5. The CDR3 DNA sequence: TGTGCCAGCAGGAGGACAGGGAGTAACACTGAAGCTTTCTTT. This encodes CASRRTGSNTEAFF.

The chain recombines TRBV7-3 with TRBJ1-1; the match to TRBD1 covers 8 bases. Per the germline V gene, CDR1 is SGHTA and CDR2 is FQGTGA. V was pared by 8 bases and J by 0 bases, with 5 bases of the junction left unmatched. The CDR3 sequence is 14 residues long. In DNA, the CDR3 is TGTGCCAGCTCCATCAGGGGGCTGAACACTGAAGCTTTCTTT. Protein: CASSIRGLNTEAFF.

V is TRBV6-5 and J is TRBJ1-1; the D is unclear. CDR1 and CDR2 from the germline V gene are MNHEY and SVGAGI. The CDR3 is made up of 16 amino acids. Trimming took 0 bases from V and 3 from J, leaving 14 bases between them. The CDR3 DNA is TGTGCCAGCAGTTACTCGCGGTCCCTTCGAGACACTGAAGCTTTCTTT. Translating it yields CASSYSRSLRDTEAFF.

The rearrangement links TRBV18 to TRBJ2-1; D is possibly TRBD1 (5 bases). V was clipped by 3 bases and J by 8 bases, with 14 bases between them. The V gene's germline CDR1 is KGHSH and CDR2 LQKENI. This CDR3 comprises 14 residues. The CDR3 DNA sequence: TGTGCCAGCTCACCCGGTCCACAGGTGGATGAGCAGTTCTTC. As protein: CASSPGPQVDEQFF.

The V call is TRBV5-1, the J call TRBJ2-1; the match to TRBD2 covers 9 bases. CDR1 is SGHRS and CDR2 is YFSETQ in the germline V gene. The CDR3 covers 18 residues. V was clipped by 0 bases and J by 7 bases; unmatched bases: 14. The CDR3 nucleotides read TGCGCCAGCAGCTTGGTCGGTAGCGGGAGAAAGGCTAGGAATGAGCAGTTCTTC. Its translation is CASSLVGSGRKARNEQFF.

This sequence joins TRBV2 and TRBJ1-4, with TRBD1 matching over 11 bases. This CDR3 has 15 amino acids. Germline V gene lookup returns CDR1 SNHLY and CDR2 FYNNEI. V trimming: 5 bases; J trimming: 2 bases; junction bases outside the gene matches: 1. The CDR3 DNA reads TGTGCCAGCAGTAGGGACAGGGGGACTAATGAAAAACTGTTTTTT. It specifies CASSRDRGTNEKLFF.

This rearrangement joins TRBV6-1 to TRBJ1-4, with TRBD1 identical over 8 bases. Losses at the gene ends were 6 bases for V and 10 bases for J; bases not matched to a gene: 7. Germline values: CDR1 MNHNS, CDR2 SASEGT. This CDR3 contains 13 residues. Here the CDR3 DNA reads TGTGCCAGCAGGCGGACAGGGATCGGAAAACTGTTTTTT. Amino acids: CASRRTGIGKLFF.

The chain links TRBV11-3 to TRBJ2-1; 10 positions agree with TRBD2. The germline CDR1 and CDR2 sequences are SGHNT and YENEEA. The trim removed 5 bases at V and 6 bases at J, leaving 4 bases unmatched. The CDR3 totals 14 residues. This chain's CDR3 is CASSTGLAFNEQFF. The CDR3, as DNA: TGTGCCAGCAGCACGGGACTAGCGTTCAATGAGCAGTTCTTC.

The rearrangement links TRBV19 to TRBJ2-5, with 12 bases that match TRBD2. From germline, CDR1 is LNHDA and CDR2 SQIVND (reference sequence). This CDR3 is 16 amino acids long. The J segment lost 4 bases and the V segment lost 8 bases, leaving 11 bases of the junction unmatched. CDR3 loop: CASQPGLAGRAETQYF. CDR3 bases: TGTGCCAGTCAACCGGGACTAGCGGGTCGAGCAGAGACCCAGTACTTC.